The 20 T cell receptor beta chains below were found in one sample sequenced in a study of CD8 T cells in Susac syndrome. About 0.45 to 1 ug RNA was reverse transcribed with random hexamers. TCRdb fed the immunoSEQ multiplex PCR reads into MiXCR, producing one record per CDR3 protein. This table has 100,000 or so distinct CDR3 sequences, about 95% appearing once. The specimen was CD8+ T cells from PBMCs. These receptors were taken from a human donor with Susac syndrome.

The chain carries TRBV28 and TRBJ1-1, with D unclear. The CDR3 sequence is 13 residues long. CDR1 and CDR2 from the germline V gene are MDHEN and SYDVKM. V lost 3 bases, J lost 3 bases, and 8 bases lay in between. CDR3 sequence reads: CASSFYRDTEAFF. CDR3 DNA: TGTGCCAGCAGTTTTTACAGAGACACTGAAGCTTTCTTT. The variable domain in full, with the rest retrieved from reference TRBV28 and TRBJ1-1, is DVKVTQSSRYLVKRTGEKVFLECVQDMDHENMFWYRQDPGLGLRLIYFSYDVKMKEKGDIPEGYSVSREKKERFSLILESASTNQTSMYLCASSFYRDTEAFFGQGTRLTVV.

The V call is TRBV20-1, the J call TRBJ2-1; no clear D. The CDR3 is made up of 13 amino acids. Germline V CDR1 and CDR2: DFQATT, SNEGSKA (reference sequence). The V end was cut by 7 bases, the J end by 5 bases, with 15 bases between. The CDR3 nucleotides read TGCAGTGGAACGGGCTTAGCAAACAATGAGCAGTTCTTC. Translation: CSGTGLANNEQFF.

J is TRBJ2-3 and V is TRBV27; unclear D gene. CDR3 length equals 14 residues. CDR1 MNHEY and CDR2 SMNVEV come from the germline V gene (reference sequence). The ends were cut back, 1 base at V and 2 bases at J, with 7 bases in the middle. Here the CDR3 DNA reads TGTGCCAGCAGTTTATTGAGCTACACAGATACGCAGTATTTT. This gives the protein CASSLLSYTDTQYF.

The CDR3 is CASSLGVDRHAYEQYF. CDR3 nucleotides: TGTGCCAGCAGCTTAGGAGTGGACAGGCACGCCTACGAGCAGTACTTC. The chain couples TRBV11-2 to TRBJ2-7, with 7 bases fitting TRBD1. The germline V gene has CDR1 SGHAT and CDR2 FQNNGV. CDR3 size: 16 residues. J was trimmed by 2 bases and V by 1 base; bases with no gene match: 8. Drawing the rest from reference TRBV11-2 and TRBJ2-7, the complete variable domain is EAGVAQSPRYKIIEKRQSVAFWCNPISGHATLYWYQQILGQGPKLLIQFQNNGVVDDSQLPKDRFSAERLKGVDSTLKIQPAKLEDSAVYLCASSLGVDRHAYEQYFGPGTRLTVT.

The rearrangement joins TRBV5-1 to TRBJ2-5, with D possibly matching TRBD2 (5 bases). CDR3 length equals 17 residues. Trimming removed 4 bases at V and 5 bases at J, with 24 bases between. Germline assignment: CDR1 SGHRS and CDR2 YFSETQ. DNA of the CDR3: TGCGCCAGCAGCCGGGAACGGGGTGCCGCGATCGGGGAGACCCAGTACTTC. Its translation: CASSRERGAAIGETQYF.

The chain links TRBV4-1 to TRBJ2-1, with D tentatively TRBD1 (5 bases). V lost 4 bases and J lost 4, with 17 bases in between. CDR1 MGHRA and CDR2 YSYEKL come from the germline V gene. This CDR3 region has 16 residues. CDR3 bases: TGCGCCAGCAGCCGAACAGGCCCCATGGGGTACAATGAGCAGTTCTTC. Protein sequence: CASSRTGPMGYNEQFF.

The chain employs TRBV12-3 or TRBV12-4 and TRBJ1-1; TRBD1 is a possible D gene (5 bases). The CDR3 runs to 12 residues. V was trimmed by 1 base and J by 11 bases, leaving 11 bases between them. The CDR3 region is CASSLVPGRAFF. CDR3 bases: TGTGCCAGCAGTTTAGTTCCAGGGCGCGCTTTCTTT.

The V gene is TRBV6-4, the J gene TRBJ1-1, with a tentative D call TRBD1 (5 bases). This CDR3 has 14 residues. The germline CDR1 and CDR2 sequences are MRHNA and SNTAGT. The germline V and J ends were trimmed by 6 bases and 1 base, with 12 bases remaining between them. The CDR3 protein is CASSRDGQNTEAFF. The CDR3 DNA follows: TGTGCCAGCAGCCGGGACGGACAGAACACTGAAGCTTTCTTT.

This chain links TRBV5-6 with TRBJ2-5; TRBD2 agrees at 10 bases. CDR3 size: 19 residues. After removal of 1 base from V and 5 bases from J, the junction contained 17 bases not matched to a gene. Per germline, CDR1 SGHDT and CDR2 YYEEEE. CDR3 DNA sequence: TGTGCCAGCAGCTTGCATTTGTCGACGCTAGCGGGGGCTGGGGAGACCCAGTACTTC. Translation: CASSLHLSTLAGAGETQYF. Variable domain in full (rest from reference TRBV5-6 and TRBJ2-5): DAGVTQSPTHLIKTRGQQVTLRCSPKSGHDTVSWYQQALGQGPQFIFQYYEEEERQRGNFPDRFSGHQFPNYSSELNVNALLLGDSALYLCASSLHLSTLAGAGETQYFGPGTRLLVL.

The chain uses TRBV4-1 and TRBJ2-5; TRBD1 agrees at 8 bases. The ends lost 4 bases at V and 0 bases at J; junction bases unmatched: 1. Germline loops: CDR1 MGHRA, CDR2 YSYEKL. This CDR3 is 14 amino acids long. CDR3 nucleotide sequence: TGCGCCAGCAGCCGGACAGGGTACCAAGAGACCCAGTACTTC. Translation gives CASSRTGYQETQYF.

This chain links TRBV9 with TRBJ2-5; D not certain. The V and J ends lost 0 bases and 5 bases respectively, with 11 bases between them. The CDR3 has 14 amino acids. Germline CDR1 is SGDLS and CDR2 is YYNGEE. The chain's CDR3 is CASSVDPGWETQYF. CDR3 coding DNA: TGTGCCAGCAGCGTAGATCCAGGATGGGAGACCCAGTACTTC.

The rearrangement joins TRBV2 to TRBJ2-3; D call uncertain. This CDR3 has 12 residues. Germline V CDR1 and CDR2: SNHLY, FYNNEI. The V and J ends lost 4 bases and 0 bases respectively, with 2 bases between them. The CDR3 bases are TGTGCCAGCAGTGCCAGCACAGATACGCAGTATTTT. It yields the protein CASSASTDTQYF.

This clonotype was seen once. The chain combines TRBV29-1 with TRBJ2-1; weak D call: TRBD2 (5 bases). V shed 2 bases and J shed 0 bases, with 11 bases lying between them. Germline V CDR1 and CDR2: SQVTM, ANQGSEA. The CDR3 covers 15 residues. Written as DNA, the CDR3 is TGCAGCGTTGAACGGGATAGATTCTCCTACAATGAGCAGTTCTTC. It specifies CSVERDRFSYNEQFF.

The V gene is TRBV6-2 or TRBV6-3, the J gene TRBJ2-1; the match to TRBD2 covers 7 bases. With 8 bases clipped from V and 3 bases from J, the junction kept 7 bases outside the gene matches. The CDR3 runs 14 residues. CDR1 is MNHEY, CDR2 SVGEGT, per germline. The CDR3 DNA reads TGTGCCAGCGGGGGGGTCGGGCTCTACAATGAGCAGTTCTTC. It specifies CASGGVGLYNEQFF.

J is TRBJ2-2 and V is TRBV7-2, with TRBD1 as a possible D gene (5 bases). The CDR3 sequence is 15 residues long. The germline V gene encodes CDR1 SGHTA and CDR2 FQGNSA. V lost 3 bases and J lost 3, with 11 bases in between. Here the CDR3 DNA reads TGTGCCAGCAGCTTCAAGGGGCGAGACACCGGGGAGCTGTTTTTT. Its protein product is CASSFKGRDTGELFF.

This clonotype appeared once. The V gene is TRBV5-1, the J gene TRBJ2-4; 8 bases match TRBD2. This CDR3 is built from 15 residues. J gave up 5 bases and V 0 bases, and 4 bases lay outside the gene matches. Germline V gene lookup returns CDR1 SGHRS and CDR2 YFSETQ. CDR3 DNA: TGCGCCAGCAGCTTGGGTGGGACTAGACAAAACATTCAGTACTTC. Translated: CASSLGGTRQNIQYF.

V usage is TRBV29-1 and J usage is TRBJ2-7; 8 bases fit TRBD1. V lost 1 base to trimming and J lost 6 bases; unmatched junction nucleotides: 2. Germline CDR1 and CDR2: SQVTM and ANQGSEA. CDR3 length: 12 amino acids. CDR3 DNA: TGCAGCGTTGAAGGTGGACAGGGCGAGCAGTACTTC. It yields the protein CSVEGGQGEQYF.

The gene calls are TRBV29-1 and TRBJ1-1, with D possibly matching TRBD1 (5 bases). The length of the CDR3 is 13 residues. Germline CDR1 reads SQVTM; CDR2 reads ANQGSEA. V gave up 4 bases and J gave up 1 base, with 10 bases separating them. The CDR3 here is CSVGDGTNTEAFF. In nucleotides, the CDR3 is TGCAGCGTTGGGGACGGGACGAACACTGAAGCTTTCTTT.

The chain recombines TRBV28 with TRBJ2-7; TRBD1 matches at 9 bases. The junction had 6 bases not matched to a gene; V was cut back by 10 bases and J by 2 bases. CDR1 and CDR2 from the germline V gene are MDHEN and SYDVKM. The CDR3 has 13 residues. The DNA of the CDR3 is TGTGCCACCCGGACAGGGGCCCCCTACGAGCAGTACTTC. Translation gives CATRTGAPYEQYF.

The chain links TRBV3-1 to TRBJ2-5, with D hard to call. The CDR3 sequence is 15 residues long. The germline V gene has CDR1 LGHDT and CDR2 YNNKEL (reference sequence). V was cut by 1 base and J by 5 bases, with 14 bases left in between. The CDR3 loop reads CASSQVGGFRETQYF. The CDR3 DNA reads TGTGCCAGCAGCCAAGTAGGTGGCTTCCGGGAGACCCAGTACTTC.